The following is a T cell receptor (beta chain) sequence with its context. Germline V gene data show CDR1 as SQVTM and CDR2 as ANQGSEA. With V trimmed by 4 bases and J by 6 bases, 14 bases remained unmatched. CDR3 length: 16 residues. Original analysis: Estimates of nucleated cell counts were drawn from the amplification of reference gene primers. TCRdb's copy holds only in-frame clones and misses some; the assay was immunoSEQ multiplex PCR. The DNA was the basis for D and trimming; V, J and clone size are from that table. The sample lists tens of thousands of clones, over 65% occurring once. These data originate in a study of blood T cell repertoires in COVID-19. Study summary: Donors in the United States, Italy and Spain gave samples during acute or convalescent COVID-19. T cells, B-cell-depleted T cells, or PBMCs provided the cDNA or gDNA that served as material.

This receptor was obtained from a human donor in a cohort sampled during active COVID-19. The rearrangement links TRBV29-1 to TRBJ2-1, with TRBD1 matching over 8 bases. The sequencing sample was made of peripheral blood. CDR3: CSVVPSGQGTLNEQFF. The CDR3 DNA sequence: TGCAGCGTTGTCCCTTCAGGACAGGGAACACTCAATGAGCAGTTCTTC.